A single sample is the source of the 4 T cell receptor beta chains below, sequenced in a study of T cells in Graves' hyperthyroidism and ophthalmopathy. Amplification of TCR beta CDR3 regions was performed using RNA transcripts as template. With the HTBI primer set, the TCR CDR3 went through a first round of RT-PCR. TCRdb analysed the multiplex PCR reads with MiXCR anew, one entry per CDR3 protein. The sample holds 90,000 to 120,000 distinct CDR3 sequences; about a sixth are singletons and the top ten take around 42%. The sequenced sample consisted of blood. These receptors were collected from a woman aged 50 to 65 with Graves' hyperthyroidism.

This clonotype was counted ten times or more. The V and J genes are TRBV6-1 and TRBJ1-2, with D perhaps TRBD1 (6 bases). Trimming took 5 bases from V and 9 from J, leaving 22 bases between them. The CDR3 consists of 15 residues. Per germline, CDR1 MNHNS and CDR2 SASEGT. The chain's CDR3 is CASSPSQGTVWSYTF. DNA of the CDR3: TGTGCCAGCAGTCCCTCGCAGGGGACTGTGTGGAGCTACACCTTC.

The chain has TRBV12-3 or TRBV12-4 and TRBJ1-2, with TRBD1 matching over 12 bases. This CDR3 comprises 15 residues. With V trimmed by 5 bases and J by 8 bases, 9 bases remained unmatched. CDR3 DNA: TGTGCCAGCAGTCCCCCGGGACAGGGGGCGCGAGGCTACACCTTC. This encodes CASSPPGQGARGYTF.

The table lists this clonotype with a few counts. The chain combines TRBV10-2 with TRBJ1-1, with D hard to call. V was cut by 0 bases and J by 6 bases, with 8 bases left in between. CDR1 and CDR2 (germline): WSHSY, SAAADI. This CDR3 is built from 13 residues. CDR3 bases: TGCGCCAGCAGTGAGTCGACTGCCGCTGAAGCTTTCTTT. It yields the protein CASSESTAAEAFF.

A few counts support this clonotype. One end of the junction does not line up with germline, which may come from a read error. V and J are TRBV10-3 and TRBJ2-5; D is uncertain. Looked up from germline, CDR1 is ENHRY and CDR2 is SYGVKD. There are 13 residues in the CDR3. CDR3 coding DNA: TGTGCCATCGGTGAGTCTGGAAAAGAGACCCAGTACTTC. Its protein product is CAIGESGKETQYF.